These 24 T cell receptor beta chains came from one sample sequenced in a study of blood T cell repertoires in COVID-19. Repertoires were generated with immunoSEQ multiplex PCR, while TCRdb's copy carries only in-frame clones and drops some. The sample has about 160,000 clones; 85% are singletons. Sequenced input: peripheral blood. The receptor set was obtained from a human donor with acute or convalescent COVID-19. The donor label of this sample is uncertain.

This clone was seen a few times. The chain is built from TRBV30 and TRBJ1-6; tentatively, D is TRBD1 (6 bases). CDR1 and CDR2 from the germline V gene are GTSNPN and SVGIG (reference sequence). There are 13 residues in the CDR3. Trimming took 1 base from V and 6 from J, leaving 7 bases between them. CDR3 protein: CAWSEQGNSPLHF. The DNA of the CDR3 is TGTGCCTGGAGTGAACAGGGTAATTCACCCCTCCACTTT.

This clone was seen a few times. For the CDR3, the DNA is TGTGCCAGCAGTTACGAGCTGTTCGGCGGGGAGCTGTTTTTT. Translating it yields CASSYELFGGELFF. The chain links TRBV6-2 or TRBV6-3 to TRBJ2-2; no definite D call. Germline CDR1 is MNHEY and CDR2 is SVGEGT. The CDR3 totals 14 residues. V was cut by 2 bases and J by 7 bases, with 11 bases left in between.

The gene calls are TRBV5-4 and TRBJ2-3, with 9 bases that match TRBD2. After removal of 1 base from V and 2 bases from J, the junction contained 2 bases not matched to a gene. Germline V gene lookup returns CDR1 SGHNT and CDR2 YYREEE (reference sequence). The CDR3 consists of 15 residues. CDR3 in amino acids: CASSLRLAATDTQYF. DNA of the CDR3: TGTGCCAGCAGCTTGAGACTAGCGGCCACAGATACGCAGTATTTT.

The V and J genes are TRBV30 and TRBJ1-2; the match to TRBD1 covers 7 bases. The V gene's germline CDR1 is GTSNPN and CDR2 SVGIG (reference sequence). The CDR3 sequence is 13 residues long. J lost 5 bases, V lost 8 bases, and 11 bases had no gene match. CDR3 in amino acids: CAGLGGRGYGYTF. The CDR3 coding sequence is TGTGCCGGCCTAGGGGGCAGGGGGTATGGCTACACCTTC.

This clone appeared a few times. The gene calls are TRBV7-9 and TRBJ1-3; TRBD1 agrees at 9 bases. The V and J ends lost 4 bases and 3 bases, in that order; junction bases with no gene match: 4. Germline V CDR1 and CDR2: SEHNR, FQNEAQ (reference sequence). This CDR3 contains 15 residues. For the CDR3, the DNA is TGTGCCAGCAGCTCAACAGGGGGCCGTGGAAACACCATATATTTT. It encodes CASSSTGGRGNTIYF.

V is TRBV4-1 and J is TRBJ1-6, with TRBD1 identical over 7 bases. The CDR3 loop spans 15 amino acids. The J segment lost 7 bases and the V segment lost 6 bases, leaving 9 bases of the junction unmatched. Germline V gives CDR1 MGHRA, CDR2 YSYEKL. CDR3 sequence reads: CASRRQGGGNSPLHF. The DNA of the CDR3 is TGCGCCAGCAGGCGACAGGGAGGTGGGAATTCACCCCTCCACTTT.

This sequence joins TRBV7-9 and TRBJ2-2; 8 bases align to TRBD2. CDR3 size: 15 residues. Germline values: CDR1 SEHNR, CDR2 FQNEAQ (reference sequence). Trimming removed 4 bases from V and 6 bases from J; junction bases left unmatched: 7. CDR3: CASSSRGGGAGELFF. DNA for the CDR3: TGTGCCAGCAGCTCTCGGGGGGGCGGTGCCGGGGAGCTGTTTTTT. Complete variable domain (other parts from reference TRBV7-9 and TRBJ2-2): DTGVSQNPRHKITKRGQNVTFRCDPISEHNRLYWYRQTLGQGPEFLTYFQNEAQLEKSRLLSDRFSAERPKGSFSTLEIQRTEQGDSAMYLCASSSRGGGAGELFFGEGSRLTVL.

This rearrangement joins TRBV14 to TRBJ1-1; 8 bases map to TRBD1. The CDR3 has 18 amino acids. The germline gives CDR1 SGHDN, CDR2 FVKESK. The J segment lost 7 bases and the V segment lost 4 bases, leaving 20 bases of the junction unmatched. The CDR3 sequence: CASSPKRRDRLNLGEAFF. The CDR3 bases are TGTGCCAGCAGCCCCAAAAGAAGGGACAGGCTGAATCTTGGTGAAGCTTTCTTT.

The CDR3 protein is CAALDWKYNEQFF. The DNA for the CDR3 is TGTGCCGCCCTAGACTGGAAGTACAATGAGCAGTTCTTC. This sequence joins TRBV27 and TRBJ2-1; D not resolved. The V gene lost 11 bases and the J gene lost 4 bases, with 15 bases spanning the gap. The length of the CDR3 is 13 residues. The germline gives CDR1 MNHEY, CDR2 SMNVEV (reference sequence).

The chain links TRBV14 to TRBJ2-5, with 11 bases lining up with TRBD2. Unmatched junction bases numbered 4, after V lost 6 bases and J lost 4 bases. CDR1 and CDR2 from the germline V gene are SGHDN and FVKESK. The CDR3 totals 14 residues. The CDR3 nucleotides read TGTGCCAGCAGAAACGGACTAGCGGGAGAGACCCAGTACTTC. This gives the protein CASRNGLAGETQYF. Looking up the rest from reference TRBV14 and TRBJ2-5 gives the full variable domain: EAGVTQFPSHSVIEKGQTVTLRCDPISGHDNLYWYRRVMGKEIKFLLHFVKESKQDESGMPNNRFLAERTGGTYSTLKVQPAELEDSGVYFCASRNGLAGETQYFGPGTRLLVL.

This clone showed up just a few times. The chain combines TRBV24-1 with TRBJ2-7; maybe TRBD1 (6 bases). The germline V gene encodes CDR1 KGHDR and CDR2 SFDVKD. This CDR3 has 13 amino acids. Between the trimmed V and J ends, which lost 7 bases and 4 bases, there was a span of 13 bases. This CDR3 is CATSGERGYEQYF. CDR3 sequence (DNA): TGTGCCACCAGCGGAGAGAGGGGGTACGAGCAGTACTTC.

The CDR3 loop is CASSRLGQLYEQYF. For the CDR3, the DNA is TGTGCCAGCAGCAGATTGGGGCAGCTCTACGAGCAGTACTTC. This chain uses TRBV25-1 with TRBJ2-7, with D possibly being TRBD1 (5 bases). The CDR3 length is 14 residues. The germline V and J ends were trimmed by 6 bases and 3 bases, with 15 bases remaining between them. Germline V gives CDR1 MGHDK, CDR2 SYGVNS.

The chain recombines TRBV29-1 with TRBJ1-2; 8 bases match TRBD1. Germline loops: CDR1 SQVTM, CDR2 ANQGSEA. CDR3 length: 14 amino acids. V shed 6 bases and J 3 bases; nucleotides not matched to a gene: 9. CDR3 region: CSVGTGYLDYGYTF. In DNA form, the CDR3 reads TGCAGCGTCGGGACAGGTTATCTGGACTATGGCTACACCTTC.

This chain connects TRBV11-1 to TRBJ1-4; D gene ambiguous. V was cut by 5 bases and J by 5 bases, with 12 bases left in between. There are 14 residues in the CDR3. CDR1 and CDR2 (germline): SGHAT, FQDESV (reference sequence). CDR3 loop: CASSRIERNEKLFF. The DNA for the CDR3 is TGTGCCAGCAGCCGTATCGAGAGAAATGAAAAACTGTTTTTT.

V and J are TRBV5-5 and TRBJ1-3, with 9 bases matching TRBD1. Germline V gene data show CDR1 as SGHKS and CDR2 as YYEKEE (reference sequence). After removal of 0 bases from V and 2 bases from J, the junction contained 0 bases not matched to a gene. CDR3 length: 15 residues. CDR3 coding DNA: TGTGCCAGCAGCTTGGACAGGGGGCCTGGAAACACCATATATTTT. Translated, it gives CASSLDRGPGNTIYF.

This clone appeared a few times. J is TRBJ1-5 and V is TRBV6-1; D is perhaps TRBD1 (5 bases). CDR1 and CDR2 from the germline V gene are MNHNS and SASEGT. V was trimmed by 0 bases and J by 0 bases, leaving 12 bases between them. The CDR3 contains 17 residues. As DNA, the CDR3 is TGTGCCAGCAGTGAAGCCTCGTCAGGGAATAGCAATCAGCCCCAGCATTTT. It codes for CASSEASSGNSNQPQHF.

This clone was seen a single time. The chain links TRBV28 to TRBJ1-1, with a possible D match to TRBD1 (6 bases). CDR3 length equals 14 residues. The germline gives CDR1 MDHEN, CDR2 SYDVKM. V lost 7 bases to trimming and J lost 5 bases, with 17 bases between them. The DNA of the CDR3 is TGTGCCAGCAATGGGTACAGGGTTGGTACTGAAGCTTTCTTT. Its translation: CASNGYRVGTEAFF.

The rearrangement joins TRBV27 to TRBJ2-5; the match to TRBD2 covers 13 bases. This CDR3 is built from 15 residues. Germline loops: CDR1 MNHEY, CDR2 SMNVEV (reference sequence). V dropped 4 bases and J dropped 4; count of bases not matched to a gene: 3. CDR3 protein: CASSYGTSGVETQYF. CDR3 DNA sequence: TGTGCCAGCAGTTATGGGACTAGCGGGGTAGAGACCCAGTACTTC.

The chain joins TRBV15 to TRBJ2-4, with D possibly TRBD1 on 5 matching bases. Germline values: CDR1 LNHNV, CDR2 YYDKDF (reference sequence). V was shortened by 1 base and J by 1 base, with 14 bases between the two germline ends. The CDR3 runs 17 residues. This CDR3 reads CATSRGGGSEAKNIQYF. The DNA of the CDR3 is TGTGCCACCAGCAGAGGGGGCGGATCGGAGGCCAAAAACATTCAGTACTTC.

This clone was observed once. This chain joins TRBV19 and TRBJ1-2; D gene uncertain. Germline values: CDR1 LNHDA, CDR2 SQIVND (reference sequence). The CDR3 totals 14 residues. V lost 3 bases and J 3 bases, leaving 11 bases between the germline ends. The CDR3 protein is CASSMVGGYYGYTF. CDR3 in DNA: TGTGCCAGTAGTATGGTCGGCGGCTACTATGGCTACACCTTC.

This rearrangement joins TRBV7-2 to TRBJ2-2; the D gene is possibly TRBD2 (5 bases). CDR3 length: 15 amino acids. Trimming took off 5 bases at V and 2 bases at J, with 12 bases between the two ends. Germline V CDR1 and CDR2: SGHTA, FQGNSA. The CDR3 loop reads CASSQDWSNTGELFF. CDR3 bases: TGTGCCAGCAGCCAGGACTGGTCAAACACCGGGGAGCTGTTTTTT.

This clone was seen just once. The gene calls are TRBV30 and TRBJ1-4; 8 bases agree with TRBD1. This CDR3 has 15 residues. CDR1 is GTSNPN, CDR2 SVGIG, per germline (reference sequence). V lost 3 bases to trimming and J lost 3 bases; unmatched junction nucleotides: 6. CDR3 bases: TGTGCCTGGAGAGCGACAGGGGCGGCTAATGAAAAACTGTTTTTT. The encoded protein is CAWRATGAANEKLFF.

This chain connects TRBV27 to TRBJ1-5; a possible D gene is TRBD1 (6 bases). The CDR3 totals 12 residues. CDR1 and CDR2 (germline): MNHEY, SMNVEV (reference sequence). V lost 6 bases to trimming and J lost 5 bases, with 8 bases between them. CDR3: CASSRTDQPQHF. CDR3 nucleotides: TGTGCCAGCAGCCGGACAGATCAGCCCCAGCATTTT.

The sample holds one count of this clone. This chain joins TRBV7-9 and TRBJ1-5; D may be TRBD1 (6 bases). The CDR3 has 14 amino acids. Trimming removed 1 base at V and 7 bases at J, with 11 bases between. Germline V gene sequence: CDR1 SEHNR, CDR2 FQNEAQ (reference sequence). The CDR3 spells CASSLDRAEQPQHF. CDR3 DNA sequence: TGTGCCAGCAGCTTAGACAGGGCAGAACAGCCCCAGCATTTT.